The 16 T cell receptor beta chains below were found in one sample sequenced in a study of cytomegalovirus exposure and HLA in healthy donors. PCR used 60 Vbeta primers and 13 Jbeta primers. Assay used: immunoSEQ multiplex PCR; TCRdb lists only in-frame clones, some missing. Found here are about 160,000 clones, roughly 85% of them singletons; the top ten hold 1.3%. Sequenced input: PBMCs. Receptors originate from a young man in good health and CMV-seronegative.

The V gene is TRBV9, the J gene TRBJ2-1; 9 nucleotides agree with TRBD1. V trimming: 5 bases; J trimming: 3 bases; junction bases outside the gene matches: 9. In germline, CDR1 is SGDLS, CDR2 YYNGEE. This CDR3 region has 16 residues. CDR3 bases: TGTGCCAGCAGAGAATTAACAGGGGGCCGCTACAATGAGCAGTTCTTC. It encodes CASRELTGGRYNEQFF.

The V gene is TRBV7-8, the J gene TRBJ1-1; tentatively, D is TRBD1 (6 bases). Germline CDR1 is SGHVS and CDR2 is FQNEAQ. V lost 6 bases to trimming and J lost 4 bases, with 15 bases between them. The CDR3 has 14 amino acids. The CDR3 loop reads CASSAQGAGTEAFF. The CDR3, as DNA: TGTGCCAGCAGTGCACAGGGCGCGGGCACTGAAGCTTTCTTT.

The chain combines TRBV7-9 with TRBJ1-4; 9 bases fit TRBD1. Germline loops: CDR1 SEHNR, CDR2 FQNEAQ (reference sequence). The V and J ends lost 0 bases and 10 bases, in that order; junction bases with no gene match: 6. This CDR3 contains 15 residues. The CDR3 DNA follows: TGTGCCAGCAGCTTAGCGTGGACAGGGGATGTAAAACTGTTTTTT. Its translation: CASSLAWTGDVKLFF.

This sequence joins TRBV7-6 and TRBJ2-7, with D perhaps matching TRBD1 (7 bases). With 0 bases removed from V and 2 bases from J, the gap between germline ends came to 11 bases. Germline V lookup: CDR1 SGHVS, CDR2 FNYEAQ. CDR3 length: 15 residues. CDR3 nucleotides: TGTGCCAGCAGCTTAGCAGGAGGGGGCGCCTACGAGCAGTACTTC. This sequence encodes CASSLAGGGAYEQYF.

This chain uses TRBV30 with TRBJ2-6; tentatively, D is TRBD2 (5 bases). Looked up from germline, CDR1 is GTSNPN and CDR2 is SVGIG (reference sequence). Trimming left V 2 bases short and J 0 bases short, with 5 bases between. This CDR3 comprises 14 residues. CDR3 bases: TGTGCCTGGAGTACTAGCTCTGGGGCCAACGTCCTGACTTTC. Translating it yields CAWSTSSGANVLTF. The full variable domain, in which reference TRBV30 and TRBJ2-6 provide the parts outside the CDR3, is SQTIHQWPATLVQPVGSPLSLECTVEGTSNPNLYWYRQAAGRGLQLLFYSVGIGQISSEVPQNLSASRPQDRQFILSSKKLLLSDSGFYLCAWSTSSGANVLTFGAGSRLTVL.

The chain couples TRBV7-8 to TRBJ2-1; 7 bases agree with TRBD2. Per germline, CDR1 SGHVS and CDR2 FQNEAQ. There are 15 residues in the CDR3. With 1 base clipped from V and 8 bases from J, the junction kept 8 bases outside the gene matches. DNA for the CDR3: TGTGCCAGCAGCTTAGTGGTGGGGGGAGGGGATGAGCAGTTCTTC. Residues: CASSLVVGGGDEQFF.

This clone was observed a single time. The chain combines TRBV4-3 with TRBJ2-1, with 10 bases identical to TRBD1. CDR3 length: 16 amino acids. Germline values: CDR1 LGHNA, CDR2 YSLEER. J gave up 6 bases and V 0 bases, and 5 bases lay outside the gene matches. Here the CDR3 DNA reads TGCGCCAGCAGCCAAGATAGGTGGACAGGGGGCAATGAGCAGTTCTTC. Translated, it gives CASSQDRWTGGNEQFF.

CDR3 region: CASSMAGRAQETQYF. CDR3 nucleotide sequence: TGTGCCAGTAGTATGGCGGGACGGGCCCAAGAGACCCAGTACTTC. J is TRBJ2-5 and V is TRBV19; the D gene is possibly TRBD2 (6 bases). Germline V gene sequence: CDR1 LNHDA, CDR2 SQIVND (reference sequence). V shed 3 bases and J shed 1 base, with 12 bases lying between them. The CDR3 contains 15 residues.

The chain uses TRBV14 and TRBJ1-3, with 7 nucleotides matching TRBD1. The V gene's germline CDR1 is SGHDN and CDR2 FVKESK. J was trimmed by 2 bases and V by 6 bases; bases with no gene match: 4. The CDR3 totals 14 residues. CDR3 sequence reads: CASRDTGAGNTIYF. The CDR3, as DNA: TGTGCCAGCAGAGATACAGGGGCTGGAAACACCATATATTTT.

The gene calls are TRBV27 and TRBJ1-2; 10 positions match TRBD1. Germline CDR1 reads MNHEY; CDR2 reads SMNVEV (reference sequence). This CDR3 region has 14 residues. V shed 5 bases, J shed 8 bases, and the junction held 8 bases outside the gene matches. CDR3 coding DNA: TGTGCCAGCAGTCCGGACAGGGGGTCGCTAGGCTACACCTTC. This gives the protein CASSPDRGSLGYTF.

This sequence joins TRBV7-2 and TRBJ1-3, with unresolved D. Trimming took off 1 base at V and 8 bases at J, with 6 bases between the two ends. The CDR3 runs 12 residues. Germline CDR1 and CDR2: SGHTA and FQGNSA. CDR3 sequence: CASSLVPDTIYF. The DNA of the CDR3 is TGTGCCAGCAGCTTAGTCCCAGACACCATATATTTT.

CDR3: CASRRRQGDYEQYF. The CDR3 nucleotides read TGTGCCAGCAGACGCAGACAGGGAGACTACGAGCAGTACTTC. This rearrangement joins TRBV6-1 to TRBJ2-7, with 7 bases lining up with TRBD1. Germline values: CDR1 MNHNS, CDR2 SASEGT. The ends lost 6 bases at V and 3 bases at J; junction bases unmatched: 8. This CDR3 comprises 14 residues.

This clone was seen only a few times. The V and J genes are TRBV11-1 and TRBJ1-1; weak D call: TRBD1 (6 bases). V lost 1 base and J 8 bases, leaving 11 bases between the germline ends. This CDR3 region has 13 residues. Looked up from germline, CDR1 is SGHAT and CDR2 is FQDESV (reference sequence). CDR3 loop: CASSLDRVGEAFF. The CDR3 nucleotides are TGTGCCAGCAGCTTAGACAGGGTAGGAGAAGCTTTCTTT.

V and J are TRBV18 and TRBJ1-5; D uncertain. The length of the CDR3 is 14 residues. V gave up 5 bases and J gave up 0 bases, with 8 bases separating them. Germline V gene lookup returns CDR1 KGHSH and CDR2 LQKENI. The CDR3 reads CASSIHHSNQPQHF. The CDR3 region has the DNA TGTGCCAGCTCAATACACCATAGCAATCAGCCCCAGCATTTT. Full variable domain (rest looked up from reference TRBV18 and TRBJ1-5): NAGVMQNPRHLVRRRGQEARLRCSPMKGHSHVYWYRQLPEEGLKFMVYLQKENIIDESGMPKERFSAEFPKEGPSILRIQQVVRGDSAAYFCASSIHHSNQPQHFGDGTRLSIL.

This clone came up once. The chain is built from TRBV28 and TRBJ1-4; D might be TRBD1 (5 bases). V lost 4 bases and J 5 bases, leaving 11 bases between the germline ends. This CDR3 has 14 residues. The V gene's germline CDR1 is MDHEN and CDR2 SYDVKM. DNA for the CDR3: TGTGCCAGCAGTTGGGGGGGAACGAATGAAAAACTGTTTTTT. Its protein product is CASSWGGTNEKLFF.

V is TRBV6-5 and J is TRBJ1-2, with a weak D call TRBD1 (6 bases). CDR1 is MNHEY, CDR2 SVGAGI, per germline. V gave up 7 bases and J gave up 1 base, with 13 bases separating them. CDR3 length: 14 residues. CDR3 DNA: TGTGCCAGCACCCGGGACAACGATAACTATGGCTACACCTTC. Protein: CASTRDNDNYGYTF.